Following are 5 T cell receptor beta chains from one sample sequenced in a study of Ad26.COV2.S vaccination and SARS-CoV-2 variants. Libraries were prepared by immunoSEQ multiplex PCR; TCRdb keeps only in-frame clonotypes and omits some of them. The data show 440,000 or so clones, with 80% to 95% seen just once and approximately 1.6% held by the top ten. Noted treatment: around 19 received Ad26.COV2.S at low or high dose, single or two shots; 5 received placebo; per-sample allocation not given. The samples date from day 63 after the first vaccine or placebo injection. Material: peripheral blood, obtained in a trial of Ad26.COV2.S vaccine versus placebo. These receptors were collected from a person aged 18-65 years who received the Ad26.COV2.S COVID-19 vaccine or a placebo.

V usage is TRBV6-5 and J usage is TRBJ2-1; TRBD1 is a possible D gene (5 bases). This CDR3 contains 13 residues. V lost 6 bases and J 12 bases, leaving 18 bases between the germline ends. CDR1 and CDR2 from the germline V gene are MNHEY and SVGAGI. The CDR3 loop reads CASRSSGIKTQFF. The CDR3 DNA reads TGTGCCAGCAGATCATCAGGGATAAAAACGCAGTTCTTC.

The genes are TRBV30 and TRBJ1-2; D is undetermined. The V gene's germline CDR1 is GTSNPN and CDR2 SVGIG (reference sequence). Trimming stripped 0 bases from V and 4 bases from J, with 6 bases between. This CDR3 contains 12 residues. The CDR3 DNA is TGTGCCTGGAGTGTCGACCGCTATGGCTACACCTTC. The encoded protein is CAWSVDRYGYTF. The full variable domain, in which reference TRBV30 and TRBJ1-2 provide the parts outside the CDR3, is SQTIHQWPATLVQPVGSPLSLECTVEGTSNPNLYWYRQAAGRGLQLLFYSVGIGQISSEVPQNLSASRPQDRQFILSSKKLLLSDSGFYLCAWSVDRYGYTFGSGTRLTVV.

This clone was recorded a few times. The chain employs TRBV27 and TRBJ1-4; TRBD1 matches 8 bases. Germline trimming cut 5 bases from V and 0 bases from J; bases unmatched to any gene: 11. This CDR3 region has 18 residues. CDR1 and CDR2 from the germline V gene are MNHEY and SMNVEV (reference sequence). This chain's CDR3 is CASSPTSQGAATNEKLFF. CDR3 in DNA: TGTGCCAGCAGTCCAACATCTCAGGGGGCCGCAACTAATGAAAAACTGTTTTTT. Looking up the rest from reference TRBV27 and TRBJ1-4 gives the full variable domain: EAQVTQNPRYLITVTGKKLTVTCSQNMNHEYMSWYRQDPGLGLRQIYYSMNVEVTDKGDVPEGYKVSRKEKRNFPLILESPSPNQTSLYFCASSPTSQGAATNEKLFFGSGTQLSVL.

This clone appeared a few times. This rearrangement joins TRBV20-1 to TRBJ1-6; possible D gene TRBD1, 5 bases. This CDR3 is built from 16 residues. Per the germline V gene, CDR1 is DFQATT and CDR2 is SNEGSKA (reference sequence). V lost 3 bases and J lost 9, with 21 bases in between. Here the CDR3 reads CSASRGAGLPVSPLHF. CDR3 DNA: TGCAGTGCTAGTAGGGGCGCAGGCCTCCCCGTTTCACCCCTCCACTTT.

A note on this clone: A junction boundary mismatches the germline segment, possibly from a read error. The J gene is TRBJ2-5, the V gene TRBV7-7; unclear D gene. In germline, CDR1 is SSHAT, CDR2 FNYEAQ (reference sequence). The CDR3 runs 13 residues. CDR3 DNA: TGTGCTAGCAGCTTACTCCTACAGGAGACCCAGTACTTC. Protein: CASSLLLQETQYF.